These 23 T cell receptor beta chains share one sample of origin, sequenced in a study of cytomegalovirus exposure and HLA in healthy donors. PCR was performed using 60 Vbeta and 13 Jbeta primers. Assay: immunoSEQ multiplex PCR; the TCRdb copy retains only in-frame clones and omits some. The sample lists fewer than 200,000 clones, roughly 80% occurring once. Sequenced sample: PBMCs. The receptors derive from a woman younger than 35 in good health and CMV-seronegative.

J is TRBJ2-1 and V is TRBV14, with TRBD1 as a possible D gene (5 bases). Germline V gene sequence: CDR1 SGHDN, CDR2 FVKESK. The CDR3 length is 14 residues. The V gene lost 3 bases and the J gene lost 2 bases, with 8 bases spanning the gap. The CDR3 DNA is TGTGCCAGCAGCCATACAGGTGCCTACAATGAGCAGTTCTTC. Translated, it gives CASSHTGAYNEQFF.

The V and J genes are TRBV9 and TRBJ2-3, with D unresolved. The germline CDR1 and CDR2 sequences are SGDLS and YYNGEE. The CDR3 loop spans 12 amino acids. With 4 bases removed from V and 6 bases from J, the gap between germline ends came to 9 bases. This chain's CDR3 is CASSPHLDTQYF. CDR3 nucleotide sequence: TGTGCCAGCAGCCCCCATTTGGATACGCAGTATTTT.

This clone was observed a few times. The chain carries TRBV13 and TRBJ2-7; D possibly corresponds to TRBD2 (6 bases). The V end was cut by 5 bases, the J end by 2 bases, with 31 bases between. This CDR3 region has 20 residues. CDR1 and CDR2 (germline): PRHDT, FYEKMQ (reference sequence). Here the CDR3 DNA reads TGTGCCAGCAGCCGCATGAGGATAGGCGGGAATCCCTACCAGGCCTACGAGCAGTACTTC. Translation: CASSRMRIGGNPYQAYEQYF. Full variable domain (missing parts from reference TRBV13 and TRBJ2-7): AAGVIQSPRHLIKEKRETATLKCYPIPRHDTVYWYQQGPGQDPQFLISFYEKMQSDKGSIPDRFSAQQFSDYHSELNMSSLELGDSALYFCASSRMRIGGNPYQAYEQYFGPGTRLTVT.

The CDR3 coding sequence is TGTGCCAGCAGCCCTTCAGCGCGCTCTGGAAACACCATATATTTT. Its protein product is CASSPSARSGNTIYF. The chain uses TRBV2 and TRBJ1-3; D is undetermined. There are 15 residues in the CDR3. Germline V gene lookup returns CDR1 SNHLY and CDR2 FYNNEI. V was clipped by 6 bases and J by 0 bases, with 12 bases between them. The full variable domain, completed using reference TRBV2 and TRBJ1-3, is EPEVTQTPSHQVTQMGQEVILRCVPISNHLYFYWYRQILGQKVEFLVSFYNNEISEKSEIFDDQFSVERPDGSNFTLKIRSTKLEDSAMYFCASSPSARSGNTIYFGEGSWLTVV.

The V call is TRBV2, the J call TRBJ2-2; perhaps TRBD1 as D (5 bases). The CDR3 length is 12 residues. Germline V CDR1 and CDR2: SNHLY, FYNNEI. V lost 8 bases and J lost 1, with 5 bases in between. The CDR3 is CASGQNTGELFF. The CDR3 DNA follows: TGTGCCAGCGGACAGAACACCGGGGAGCTGTTTTTT.

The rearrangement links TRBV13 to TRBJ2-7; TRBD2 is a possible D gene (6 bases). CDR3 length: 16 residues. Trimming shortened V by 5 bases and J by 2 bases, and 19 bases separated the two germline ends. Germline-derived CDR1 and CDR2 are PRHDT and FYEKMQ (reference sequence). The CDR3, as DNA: TGTGCCAGCAGCCGAGCAACTTTCGGGGGAACCTACGAGCAGTACTTC. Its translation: CASSRATFGGTYEQYF.

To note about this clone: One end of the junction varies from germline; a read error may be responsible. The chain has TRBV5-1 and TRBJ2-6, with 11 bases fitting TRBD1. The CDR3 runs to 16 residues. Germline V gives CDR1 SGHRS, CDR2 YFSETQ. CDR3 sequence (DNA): TGCGCCAGCAGCTGGACAGGGGGCGGTGGGGCCAACGTCCTGGCCTTC. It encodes CASSWTGGGGANVLAF.

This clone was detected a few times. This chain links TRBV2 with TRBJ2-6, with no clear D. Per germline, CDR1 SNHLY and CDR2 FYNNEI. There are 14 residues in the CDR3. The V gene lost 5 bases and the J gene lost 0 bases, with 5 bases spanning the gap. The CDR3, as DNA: TGTGCCAGCAGTTTTATCTCTGGGGCCAACGTCCTGACTTTC. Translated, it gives CASSFISGANVLTF.

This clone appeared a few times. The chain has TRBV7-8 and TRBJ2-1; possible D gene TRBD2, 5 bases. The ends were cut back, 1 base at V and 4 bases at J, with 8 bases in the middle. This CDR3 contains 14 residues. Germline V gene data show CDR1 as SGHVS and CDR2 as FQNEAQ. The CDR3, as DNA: TGTGCCAGCAGCTTAGAGCGGAGGTACAATGAGCAGTTCTTC. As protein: CASSLERRYNEQFF. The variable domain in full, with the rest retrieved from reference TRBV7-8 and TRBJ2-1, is GAGVSQSPRYKVAKRGQDVALRCDPISGHVSLFWYQQALGQGPEFLTYFQNEAQLDKSGLPSDRFFAERPEGSVSTLKIQRTQQEDSAVYLCASSLERRYNEQFFGPGTRLTVL.

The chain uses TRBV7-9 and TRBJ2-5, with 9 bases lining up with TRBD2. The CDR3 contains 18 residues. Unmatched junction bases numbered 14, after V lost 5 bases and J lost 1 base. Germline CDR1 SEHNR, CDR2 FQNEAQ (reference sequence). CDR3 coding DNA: TGTGCCAGCAGCCCACCCCTCTTGACTAGCGGAATCCAAGAGACCCAGTACTTC. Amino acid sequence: CASSPPLLTSGIQETQYF.

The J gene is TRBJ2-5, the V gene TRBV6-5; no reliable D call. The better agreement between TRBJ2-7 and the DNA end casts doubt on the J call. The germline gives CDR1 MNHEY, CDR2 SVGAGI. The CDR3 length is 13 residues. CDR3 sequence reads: CASSYYPSYEQYF. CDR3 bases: TGTGCCAGCAGTTACTACCCCTCCTACGAGCAGTACTTC.

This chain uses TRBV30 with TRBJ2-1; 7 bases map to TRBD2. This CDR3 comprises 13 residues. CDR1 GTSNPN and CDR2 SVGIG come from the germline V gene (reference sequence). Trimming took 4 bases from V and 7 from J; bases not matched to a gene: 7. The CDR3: CAWTPGTTNEQFF. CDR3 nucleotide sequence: TGTGCCTGGACCCCAGGGACTACTAATGAGCAGTTCTTC.

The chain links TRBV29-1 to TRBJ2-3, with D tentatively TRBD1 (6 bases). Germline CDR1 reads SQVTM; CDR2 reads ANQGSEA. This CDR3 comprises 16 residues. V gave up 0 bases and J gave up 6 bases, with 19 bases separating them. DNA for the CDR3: TGCAGCGTTGAAGATCCGGGGCGGGTGAGGGGGGATACGCAGTATTTT. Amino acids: CSVEDPGRVRGDTQYF.

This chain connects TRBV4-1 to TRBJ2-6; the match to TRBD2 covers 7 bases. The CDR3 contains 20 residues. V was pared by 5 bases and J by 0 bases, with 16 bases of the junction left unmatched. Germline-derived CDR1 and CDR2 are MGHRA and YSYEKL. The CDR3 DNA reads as TGCGCCAGCAGCTCCCGGGACTACAGACTTCGCTTCTCTGGGGCCAACGTCCTGACTTTC. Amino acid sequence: CASSSRDYRLRFSGANVLTF.

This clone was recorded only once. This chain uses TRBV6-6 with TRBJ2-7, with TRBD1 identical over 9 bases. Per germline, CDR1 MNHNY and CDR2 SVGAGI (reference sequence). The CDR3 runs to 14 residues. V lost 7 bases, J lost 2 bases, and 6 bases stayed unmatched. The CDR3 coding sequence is TGTGCCAGCATGGACAGGGGTATAACCTACGAGCAGTACTTC. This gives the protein CASMDRGITYEQYF.

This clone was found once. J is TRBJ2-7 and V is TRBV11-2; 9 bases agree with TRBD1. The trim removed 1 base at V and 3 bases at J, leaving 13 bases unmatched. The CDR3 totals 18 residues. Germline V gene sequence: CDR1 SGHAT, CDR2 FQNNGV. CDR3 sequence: CASSLGSTGGIGGYEQYF. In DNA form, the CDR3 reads TGTGCCAGCAGCTTAGGAAGTACAGGGGGCATCGGGGGCTACGAGCAGTACTTC.

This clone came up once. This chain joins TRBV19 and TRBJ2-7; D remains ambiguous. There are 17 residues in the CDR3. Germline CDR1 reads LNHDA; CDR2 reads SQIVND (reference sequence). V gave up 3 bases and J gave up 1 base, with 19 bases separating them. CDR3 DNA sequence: TGTGCCAGTAGTATCAGTTTCTCTCCTCCCCATTCCTACGAGCAGTACTTC. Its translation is CASSISFSPPHSYEQYF.

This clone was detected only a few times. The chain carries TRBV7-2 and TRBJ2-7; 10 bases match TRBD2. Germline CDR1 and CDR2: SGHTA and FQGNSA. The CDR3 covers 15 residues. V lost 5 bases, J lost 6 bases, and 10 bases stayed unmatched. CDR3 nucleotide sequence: TGTGCCAGCAGCCGAAAAGCGGGAGGGCCGTCCGAGCAGTACTTC. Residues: CASSRKAGGPSEQYF.

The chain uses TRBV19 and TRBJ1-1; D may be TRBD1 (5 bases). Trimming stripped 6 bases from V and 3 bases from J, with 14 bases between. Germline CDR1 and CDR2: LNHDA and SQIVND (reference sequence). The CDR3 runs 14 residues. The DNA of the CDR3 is TGTGCCAGTAGCACGCCAGGGAAATACACTGAAGCTTTCTTT. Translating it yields CASSTPGKYTEAFF.

The CDR3 region has the DNA TGTGCCGGACTCACGAGGGTTCCCTACAATGAGCAGTTCTTC. Its protein product is CAGLTRVPYNEQFF. The chain uses TRBV30 and TRBJ2-1; D might be TRBD2 (5 bases). Trimming removed 8 bases at V and 2 bases at J, with 16 bases between. This CDR3 region has 14 residues. Germline V gene sequence: CDR1 GTSNPN, CDR2 SVGIG (reference sequence).

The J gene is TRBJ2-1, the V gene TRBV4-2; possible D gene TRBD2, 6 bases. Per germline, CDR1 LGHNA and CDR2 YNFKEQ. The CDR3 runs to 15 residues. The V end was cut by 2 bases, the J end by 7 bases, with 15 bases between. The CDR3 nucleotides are TGTGCCAGCAGCCAAAGTCTGGGACTTTTTAATGAGCAGTTCTTC. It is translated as CASSQSLGLFNEQFF.

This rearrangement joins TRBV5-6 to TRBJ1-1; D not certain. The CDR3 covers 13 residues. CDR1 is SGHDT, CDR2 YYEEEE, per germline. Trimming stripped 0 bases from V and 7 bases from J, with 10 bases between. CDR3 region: CASSLELSSEAFF. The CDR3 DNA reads TGTGCCAGCAGCTTGGAACTTTCGAGTGAAGCTTTCTTT.

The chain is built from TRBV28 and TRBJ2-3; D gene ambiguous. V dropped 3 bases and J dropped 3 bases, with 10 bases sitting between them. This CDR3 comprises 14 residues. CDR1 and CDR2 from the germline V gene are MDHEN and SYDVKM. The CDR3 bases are TGTGCCAGCAGTTTCACGGGTGGGACAGATACGCAGTATTTT. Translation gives CASSFTGGTDTQYF. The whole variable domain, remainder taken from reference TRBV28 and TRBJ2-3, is DVKVTQSSRYLVKRTGEKVFLECVQDMDHENMFWYRQDPGLGLRLIYFSYDVKMKEKGDIPEGYSVSREKKERFSLILESASTNQTSMYLCASSFTGGTDTQYFGPGTRLTVL.